Each of the 14 T cell receptor beta chains below was sequenced from the same sample in a study of control samples from healthy donors and cancer patients. The method was immunoSEQ multiplex PCR; TCRdb's version includes in-frame clones alone and lacks a portion of them. The table shows 100,000 to 150,000 clones, with about nine tenths occurring only once. The sequenced sample was PBMCs. The origin of the receptors is a man aged 50 to 59 with head and neck cancer.

The chain links TRBV21-1 to TRBJ2-1. TRBV21-1 is tagged as a pseudogene. This CDR3 has 16 residues. CDR3 nucleotide sequence: TGTGCCAGCAGCAAGGTCTCTAGGGAATACTACAATGAGCAGTTCTTC. Translation gives CASSKVSREYYNEQFF.

The chain couples TRBV7-9 to TRBJ2-7; 7 bases are a match to TRBD1. The junction had 15 bases not matched to a gene; V was cut back by 6 bases and J by 7 bases. The CDR3 spans 15 residues. Germline CDR1 SEHNR, CDR2 FQNEAQ (reference sequence). Written as DNA, the CDR3 is TGTGCCAGCAGTCCAGGGGGTTACCTTCTTTTTGAGCAGTACTTC. Translating gives CASSPGGYLLFEQYF.

The chain combines TRBV5-1 with TRBJ2-7; tentatively, D is TRBD1 or TRBD2 (5 bases each). Germline V gene lookup returns CDR1 SGHRS and CDR2 YFSETQ. V was pared by 2 bases and J by 3 bases, with 9 bases between. The CDR3 is 13 residues long. CDR3 sequence: CASSFEGIYEQYF. The CDR3 DNA follows: TGCGCCAGCAGCTTTGAGGGGATCTACGAGCAGTACTTC.

This chain uses TRBV7-6 with TRBJ2-1, with 10 bases matching TRBD1. Germline CDR1 SGHVS, CDR2 FNYEAQ. V lost 1 base, J lost 2 bases, and 5 bases stayed unmatched. CDR3 length: 17 residues. The CDR3 loop is CASSLEAGQGPYNEQFF. The CDR3 DNA follows: TGTGCCAGCAGCTTAGAAGCGGGACAGGGGCCCTACAATGAGCAGTTCTTC.

The chain uses TRBV5-1 and TRBJ2-1, with D uncertain. Germline lookup yields CDR1 SGHRS and CDR2 YFSETQ. V shed 7 bases and J shed 5 bases, with 13 bases lying between them. This CDR3 spans 13 amino acids. For the CDR3, the DNA is TGCGCCAGCGCCCCCGACTGGAACAATGAGCAGTTCTTC. Translation gives CASAPDWNNEQFF.

The rearrangement uses TRBV7-9 and TRBJ1-5, with 8 bases aligning to TRBD1. Germline V gene data show CDR1 as SEHNR and CDR2 as FQNEAQ (reference sequence). The CDR3 has 15 amino acids. With V trimmed by 3 bases and J by 1 base, 2 bases remained unmatched. This CDR3 is CASSLDRESNQPQHF. The CDR3, as DNA: TGTGCCAGCAGCTTGGACAGGGAAAGCAATCAGCCCCAGCATTTT.

The chain uses TRBV5-6 and TRBJ2-2; 10 nucleotides match TRBD1. Germline loops: CDR1 SGHDT, CDR2 YYEEEE. The ends lost 5 bases at V and 6 bases at J; junction bases unmatched: 10. The length of the CDR3 is 16 residues. CDR3 in amino acids: CASSRLGQGSAGELFF. In nucleotides, the CDR3 is TGTGCCAGCAGTCGTCTGGGACAGGGGTCGGCCGGGGAGCTGTTTTTT.

The chain is built from TRBV19 and TRBJ2-5; 8 nucleotides match TRBD1. CDR1 is LNHDA, CDR2 SQIVND, per germline (reference sequence). V lost 4 bases, J lost 4 bases, and 5 bases stayed unmatched. The CDR3 loop spans 14 amino acids. The DNA of the CDR3 is TGTGCCAGTAGTAATCAGGGGGCTGGAGAGACCCAGTACTTC. This sequence encodes CASSNQGAGETQYF.

The chain is built from TRBV11-2 and TRBJ1-3; D remains ambiguous. Germline V gene lookup returns CDR1 SGHAT and CDR2 FQNNGV. Trimming took 5 bases from V and 3 from J, leaving 11 bases between them. The CDR3 runs 14 residues. The CDR3: CASSLTAGGNTIYF. The CDR3 nucleotides are TGTGCCAGCAGCCTAACAGCTGGTGGAAACACCATATATTTT.

The genes are TRBV5-4 and TRBJ2-3, with 11 bases that match TRBD2. V lost 2 bases to trimming and J lost 0 bases; unmatched junction nucleotides: 5. This CDR3 spans 17 amino acids. Germline CDR1 and CDR2: SGHNT and YYREEE (reference sequence). DNA of the CDR3: TGTGCCAGCAGCTTTCCGGGACTAGCGGCTAGCACAGATACGCAGTATTTT. This sequence encodes CASSFPGLAASTDTQYF.

This chain joins TRBV7-9 and TRBJ2-3, with a possible D match to TRBD2 (5 bases). Germline lookup yields CDR1 SEHNR and CDR2 FQNEAQ (reference sequence). Trimming stripped 4 bases from V and 6 bases from J, with 8 bases between. The CDR3 has 12 residues. CDR3: CASSSGGDTQYF. CDR3 in DNA: TGTGCCAGCAGCTCCGGCGGGGATACGCAGTATTTT.

This clone was observed a single time. The chain recombines TRBV10-1 with TRBJ2-1; no clear D. There are 17 residues in the CDR3. From germline, CDR1 is WNHNN and CDR2 SYGVQD (reference sequence). V was shortened by 0 bases and J by 0 bases, with 12 bases between the two germline ends. For the CDR3, the DNA is TGCGCCAGCAGTGAGTCTCTTGCCTCGGGCTCCTACAATGAGCAGTTCTTC. Its protein is CASSESLASGSYNEQFF.

The chain is built from TRBV7-9 and TRBJ2-6, with D hard to call. From germline, CDR1 is SEHNR and CDR2 FQNEAQ (reference sequence). V was clipped by 5 bases and J by 0 bases, with 11 bases between them. The CDR3 loop spans 16 amino acids. DNA of the CDR3: TGTGCCAGCAGCCCGCGTGATATCTCTGGGGCCAACGTCCTGACTTTC. Translated: CASSPRDISGANVLTF.

The table lists this clone with a few counts. Within the sample, other DNA sequences also encode this same CDR3. This rearrangement joins TRBV18 to TRBJ2-3, with 11 bases aligning to TRBD2. In germline, CDR1 is KGHSH, CDR2 LQKENI. V shed 3 bases and J 3 bases; nucleotides not matched to a gene: 2. This CDR3 comprises 15 residues. CDR3 amino acids: CASSPTSGGTDTQYF. The CDR3 DNA follows: TGTGCCAGCTCACCCACTAGCGGGGGTACAGATACGCAGTATTTT.